The source of this TCR beta chain is a study of neurological immune-mediated disorders. With 8 bases clipped from V and 5 bases from J, the junction kept 13 bases outside the gene matches. This CDR3 is built from 16 residues. The germline V gene has CDR1 MNHNY and CDR2 SVGAGI (reference sequence). This clonotype has ten or more counts. TCRdb passed the 5' RACE reads through MiXCR, listing each CDR3 protein once. The data contain 54,000 or so distinct CDR3 sequences, approximately 4% of them seen just once; the ten biggest clones take up around 3.1%. V usage is TRBV6-6 and J usage is TRBJ2-4; 9 nucleotides line up with TRBD1. The source of this sequence is a woman younger than 45 with multiple sclerosis. The sample was PBMCs. The CDR3 DNA is TGTGCCAGCTCTCGTACAGCGGGACAGGGAGAAAACATTCAGTACTTC. It is translated as CASSRTAGQGENIQYF.